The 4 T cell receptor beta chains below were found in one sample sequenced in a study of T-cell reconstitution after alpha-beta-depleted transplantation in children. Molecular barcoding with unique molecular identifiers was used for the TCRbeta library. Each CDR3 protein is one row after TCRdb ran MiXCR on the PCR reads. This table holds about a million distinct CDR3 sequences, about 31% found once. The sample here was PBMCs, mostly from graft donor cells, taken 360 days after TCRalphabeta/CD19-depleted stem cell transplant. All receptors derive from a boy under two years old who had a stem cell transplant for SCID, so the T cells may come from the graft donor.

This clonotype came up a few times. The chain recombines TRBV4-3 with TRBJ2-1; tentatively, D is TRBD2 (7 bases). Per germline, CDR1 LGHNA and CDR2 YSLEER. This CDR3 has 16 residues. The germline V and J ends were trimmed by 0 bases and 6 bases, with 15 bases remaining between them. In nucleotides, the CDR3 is TGCGCCAGCAGCCAAGATGCCGGGGGGCTTTCCAATGAGCAGTTCTTC. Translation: CASSQDAGGLSNEQFF.

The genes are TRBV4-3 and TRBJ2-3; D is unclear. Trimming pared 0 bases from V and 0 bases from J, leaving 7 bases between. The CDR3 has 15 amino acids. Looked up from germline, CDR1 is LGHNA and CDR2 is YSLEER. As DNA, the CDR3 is TGCGCCAGCAGCCAAGATCGGCCCAGCACAGATACGCAGTATTTT. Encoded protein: CASSQDRPSTDTQYF.

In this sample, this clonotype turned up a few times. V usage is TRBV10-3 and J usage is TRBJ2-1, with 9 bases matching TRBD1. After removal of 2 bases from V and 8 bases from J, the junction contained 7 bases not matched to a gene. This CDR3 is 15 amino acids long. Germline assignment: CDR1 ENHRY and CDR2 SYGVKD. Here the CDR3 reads CAISELGQGWDEQFF. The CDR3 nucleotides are TGTGCCATCAGTGAGCTGGGACAGGGTTGGGATGAGCAGTTCTTC.

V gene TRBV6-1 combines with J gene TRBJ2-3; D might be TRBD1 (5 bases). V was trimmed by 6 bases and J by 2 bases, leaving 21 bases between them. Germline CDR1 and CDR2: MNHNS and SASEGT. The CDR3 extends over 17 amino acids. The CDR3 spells CASRPGKGRPHTDTQYF. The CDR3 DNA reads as TGTGCCAGCAGACCTGGAAAGGGGCGGCCCCACACAGATACGCAGTATTTT.